This TCR beta chain came from a study of blood T cell repertoires in COVID-19. Study as a whole: The United States, Italy and Spain supplied acute and convalescent COVID-19 samples. Sources were T cells, B-cell-depleted T cells, or PBMCs; the material itself was cDNA or gDNA.

Original analysis: Estimation of nucleated cell counts was performed using reference gene primer amplification. Some clones are missing from TCRdb's copy, which holds only in-frame ones; the method was immunoSEQ multiplex PCR. V and J calls and clone size follow that table, whereas D and trimming were derived from the DNA. The sample holds fewer than 140,000 clones, under 85% seen once. This clone showed up just a few times. Trimming removed 4 bases from V and 7 bases from J; junction bases left unmatched: 5. The CDR3 has 14 amino acids. Per germline, CDR1 SGHRS and CDR2 YFSETQ. V and J are TRBV5-1 and TRBJ1-2; 12 bases are shared with TRBD1. The source of this sequence is an older woman with acute or convalescent COVID-19. The sequencing sample was made of peripheral blood. Here the CDR3 reads CASSPGQGAVGYTF. CDR3 DNA: TGCGCCAGCAGCCCGGGACAGGGGGCAGTTGGCTACACCTTC. The variable domain in full, with the rest retrieved from reference TRBV5-1 and TRBJ1-2, is KAGVTQTPRYLIKTRGQQVTLSCSPISGHRSVSWYQQTPGQGLQFLFEYFSETQRNKGNFPGRFSGRQFSNSRSEMNVSTLELGDSALYLCASSPGQGAVGYTFGSGTRLTVV.